This TCR beta chain was observed in a study of shared clonotypes between healthy human individuals. As for the study in general: The study drew on a couple of women and three men aged 18 to 49 as donors. Study observations and caveats: Relative to their counterparts shared across all four donors, non-shared clonotypes exhibited diminished generation probabilities.

About this clone: Its target is unknown.

Produced via immunoSEQ multiplex PCR; TCRdb's table is partial and in-frame only. The sample holds under 1,100,000 clones, about 77% seen once. V was trimmed by 6 bases and J by 9 bases, leaving 12 bases between them. Germline lookup yields CDR1 LNHDA and CDR2 SQIVND (reference sequence). The CDR3 extends over 13 amino acids. The sequence came from a man aged 18 to 29 in good health. The rearrangement uses TRBV19 and TRBJ1-6; D remains unclear. Sequencing was performed on memory CD4+ T cells sorted from blood. Subset: CD45RA-negative fraction. The CDR3 sequence is CASSAGNPSPLHF. The DNA of the CDR3 is TGTGCCAGTAGCGCCGGCAACCCTTCACCCCTCCACTTT.